This T cell receptor (beta chain) is drawn from a study of post-analysis software for immune sequencing data. This clonotype came up a few times. Antigen: not known. cDNA libraries of TCR beta carried unique molecular identifiers. TCRdb reanalysed the PCR reads using MiXCR and keeps one entry per CDR3 protein. In the table there are about 800,000 distinct CDR3 sequences, 30% of which are singletons. V shed 4 bases and J shed 7 bases, with 17 bases lying between them. CDR3 length: 14 amino acids. Looked up from germline, CDR1 is LGHNA and CDR2 is YSLEER. Study-wide results and limits: Patients had higher frequencies than controls of about five TRBV segments, including TRBV5-6, TRBV5-1 and TRBV20-1. Those with multiple sclerosis, the patient group, showed significantly lower normalized Chao1 diversity than controls.

The chain links TRBV4-3 to TRBJ2-7; D possibly uses TRBD1 or TRBD2 (5 bases each). The specimen sequenced was blood. The sequence was obtained from a girl between 5 and 17 years old with multiple sclerosis. The CDR3 sequence: CASSPLRGDWEQYF. The CDR3 region has the DNA TGCGCCAGCAGCCCTTTGAGAGGGGATTGGGAGCAGTACTTC.